These 9 T cell receptor beta chains were sequenced from one sample in a study of OX40 agonist ivuxolimab in advanced cancers. Assay: immunoSEQ multiplex PCR; the TCRdb copy retains only in-frame clones and omits some. Of some 72,000 clones in the sample, roughly 80% were seen once. The sample consisted of CD4+ or CD8+ T cells sorted from blood, taken in a trial of the OX40 agonist ivuxolimab. These receptors came from an adult with an advanced solid tumor such as melanoma, head and neck, liver or kidney cancer.

This clone has more than one count but fewer than ten. The sample holds other DNA sequences that translate to the same CDR3. This CDR3 is CASSSNTGELFF. The CDR3 nucleotides read TGTGCCAGCAGCTCCAACACCGGGGAGCTGTTTTTT. The chain employs TRBV5-4 and TRBJ2-2; no reliable D call. Trimming stripped 3 bases from V and 2 bases from J, with 2 bases between. This CDR3 spans 12 amino acids. CDR1 is SGHNT and CDR2 is YYREEE in the germline V gene (reference sequence).

The chain is built from TRBV6-6 and TRBJ1-2; perhaps TRBD1 as D (5 bases). The CDR3 is 15 amino acids. Trimming pared 8 bases from V and 8 bases from J, leaving 24 bases between. Germline CDR1 MNHNY, CDR2 SVGAGI (reference sequence). CDR3: CASARSPGHFGGYTF. CDR3 DNA sequence: TGTGCCAGCGCCCGCTCCCCCGGACATTTCGGCGGCTACACCTTC.

The CDR3 bases are TGTGCCAGCAGGAAGGACCCGGCGGCCTACGAGCAGTACTTC. It yields the protein CASRKDPAAYEQYF. This rearrangement joins TRBV6-5 to TRBJ2-7; D unresolved. V lost 6 bases and J 2 bases, leaving 14 bases between the germline ends. Per germline, CDR1 MNHEY and CDR2 SVGAGI. CDR3 length: 14 amino acids.

The chain recombines TRBV5-8 with TRBJ2-5, with 15 bases identical to TRBD2. J lost 3 bases, V lost 5 bases, and 8 bases had no gene match. The CDR3 is made up of 17 amino acids. CDR1 and CDR2 (germline): SGHTS, YDEGEE. The CDR3 reads CASREGLAGGLEETQYF. The CDR3 DNA follows: TGTGCCAGCAGGGAGGGACTAGCGGGGGGCTTAGAAGAGACCCAGTACTTC.

This sequence joins TRBV28 and TRBJ2-7; TRBD1 matches at 7 bases. The CDR3 has 15 amino acids. Trimming removed 6 bases from V and 0 bases from J; junction bases left unmatched: 8. Per germline, CDR1 MDHEN and CDR2 SYDVKM. The CDR3 DNA reads as TGTGCCAGCAGCCGACCGGGACAGATCTCCTACGAGCAGTACTTC. The encoded protein is CASSRPGQISYEQYF. The whole variable domain, remainder taken from reference TRBV28 and TRBJ2-7, is DVKVTQSSRYLVKRTGEKVFLECVQDMDHENMFWYRQDPGLGLRLIYFSYDVKMKEKGDIPEGYSVSREKKERFSLILESASTNQTSMYLCASSRPGQISYEQYFGPGTRLTVT.

The chain employs TRBV7-3 and TRBJ2-3, with D uncertain. CDR1 and CDR2 (germline): SGHTA, FQGTGA. Deletions cut 1 base from V and 3 bases from J, with 8 bases between. This CDR3 is 14 amino acids long. Here the CDR3 DNA reads TGTGCCAGCAGCTTAATGGGGATAACAGATACGCAGTATTTT. It is translated as CASSLMGITDTQYF. Full variable domain (missing parts from reference TRBV7-3 and TRBJ2-3): GAGVSQTPSNKVTEKGKYVELRCDPISGHTALYWYRQSLGQGPEFLIYFQGTGAADDSGLPNDRFFAVRPEGSVSTLKIQRTERGDSAVYLCASSLMGITDTQYFGPGTRLTVL.

The table lists this clone with a count of one. This chain links TRBV11-3 with TRBJ2-1; TRBD2 aligns across 7 bases. V was pared by 1 base and J by 6 bases, with 9 bases of the junction left unmatched. Germline lookup yields CDR1 SGHNT and CDR2 YENEEA. CDR3 size: 16 residues. The CDR3: CASSLGRREVRNEQFF. As DNA, the CDR3 is TGTGCCAGCAGCTTAGGGAGACGGGAGGTCCGCAATGAGCAGTTCTTC.

The chain is built from TRBV7-2 and TRBJ2-7; 8 bases are a match to TRBD2. CDR3 length: 15 residues. The junction had 6 bases not matched to a gene; V was cut back by 3 bases and J by 2 bases. Germline CDR1 reads SGHTA; CDR2 reads FQGNSA. The CDR3 spells CASSFTSGPAYEQYF. For the CDR3, the DNA is TGTGCCAGCAGCTTCACTAGCGGACCAGCCTACGAGCAGTACTTC.

The rearrangement joins TRBV7-2 to TRBJ2-3; the match to TRBD2 covers 9 bases. V was clipped by 5 bases and J by 3 bases; unmatched bases: 3. The V gene's germline CDR1 is SGHTA and CDR2 FQGNSA. This CDR3 comprises 14 residues. The CDR3 coding sequence is TGTGCCAGCAGCGCGGGACTAGCAACAGATACGCAGTATTTT. Protein sequence: CASSAGLATDTQYF.